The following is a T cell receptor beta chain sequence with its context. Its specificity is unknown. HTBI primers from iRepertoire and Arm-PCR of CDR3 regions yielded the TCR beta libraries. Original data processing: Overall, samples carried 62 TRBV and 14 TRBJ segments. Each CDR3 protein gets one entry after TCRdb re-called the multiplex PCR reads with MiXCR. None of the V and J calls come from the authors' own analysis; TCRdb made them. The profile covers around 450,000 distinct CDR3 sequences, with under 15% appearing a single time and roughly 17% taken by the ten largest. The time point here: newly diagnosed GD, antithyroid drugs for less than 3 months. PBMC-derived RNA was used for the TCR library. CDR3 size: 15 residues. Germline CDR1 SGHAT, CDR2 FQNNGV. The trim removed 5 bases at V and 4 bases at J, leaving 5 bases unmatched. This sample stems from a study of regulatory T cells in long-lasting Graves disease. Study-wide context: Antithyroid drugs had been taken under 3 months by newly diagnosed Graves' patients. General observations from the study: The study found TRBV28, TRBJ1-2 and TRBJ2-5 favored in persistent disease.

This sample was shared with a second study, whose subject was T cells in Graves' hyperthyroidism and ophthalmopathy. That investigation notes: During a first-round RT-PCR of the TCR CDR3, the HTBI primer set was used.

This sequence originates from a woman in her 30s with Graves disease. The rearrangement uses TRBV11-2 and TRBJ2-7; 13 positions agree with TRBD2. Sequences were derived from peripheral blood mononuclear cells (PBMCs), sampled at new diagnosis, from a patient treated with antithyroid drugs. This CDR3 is CASSILAGGGYEQYF. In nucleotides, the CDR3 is TGTGCCAGCAGCATACTAGCGGGAGGGGGGTACGAGCAGTACTTC.